One sample yielded the 13 T cell receptor beta chains listed below, sequenced in a study of T-cell memory formation after mild COVID-19. TCRdb recomputed calls from the 5' RACE reads with MiXCR, one row per CDR3 protein. The table has hundreds of thousands of distinct CDR3 sequences, about a sixth seen once; the top ten hold 20% to 25%. The source material was PBMCs or a T cell subset sorted from them (not recorded which). The receptors stem from a man between 18 and 29 years old who had mild COVID-19 (a few samples of this study predate the infection). Cell type and time point are not known.

This chain links TRBV7-9 with TRBJ2-7; possible D gene TRBD2, 5 bases. With 5 bases removed from V and 3 bases from J, the gap between germline ends came to 11 bases. The length of the CDR3 is 13 residues. Germline CDR1 SEHNR, CDR2 FQNEAQ (reference sequence). The CDR3 coding sequence is TGTGCCAGCAGCCATAGGGAGCACTACGAGCAGTACGTC. It codes for CASSHREHYEQYV.

This clonotype was counted only a few times. V and J are TRBV18 and TRBJ1-2; 8 nucleotides align to TRBD1. J was trimmed by 8 bases and V by 4 bases; bases with no gene match: 9. The CDR3 loop spans 14 amino acids. CDR1 KGHSH and CDR2 LQKENI come from the germline V gene. The CDR3 reads CASSQRPGGEGYTF. The CDR3 coding sequence is TGTGCCAGCTCACAGCGGCCAGGGGGCGAAGGCTACACCTTC. The full variable domain, its missing parts supplied by reference TRBV18 and TRBJ1-2, is NAGVMQNPRHLVRRRGQEARLRCSPMKGHSHVYWYRQLPEEGLKFMVYLQKENIIDESGMPKERFSAEFPKEGPSILRIQQVVRGDSAAYFCASSQRPGGEGYTFGSGTRLTVV.

This clonotype has only a few counts. The rearrangement uses TRBV11-2 and TRBJ2-1, with D possibly being TRBD1 (6 bases). In germline, CDR1 is SGHAT, CDR2 FQNNGV. The CDR3 totals 13 residues. Between the trimmed V and J ends, which lost 1 base and 12 bases, there was a span of 13 bases. The CDR3 nucleotides are TGTGCCAGCAGCTTAGGGGGGCAGGGGATGCAGTTCTTC. This gives the protein CASSLGGQGMQFF. The variable domain in full, completed from reference TRBV11-2 and TRBJ2-1, reads EAGVAQSPRYKIIEKRQSVAFWCNPISGHATLYWYQQILGQGPKLLIQFQNNGVVDDSQLPKDRFSAERLKGVDSTLKIQPAKLEDSAVYLCASSLGGQGMQFFGPGTRLTVL.

This clonotype was picked up a small number of times. This sequence joins TRBV18 and TRBJ1-4, with D unclear. The ends were cut back, 6 bases at V and 0 bases at J, with 17 bases in the middle. The CDR3 is made up of 17 amino acids. Germline CDR1 is KGHSH and CDR2 is LQKENI. This CDR3 reads CASSPGGVTATNEKLFF. The CDR3 DNA sequence: TGTGCCAGCTCCCCCGGCGGAGTTACTGCAACTAATGAAAAACTGTTTTTT.

This clonotype has just a few counts. This sequence joins TRBV5-1 and TRBJ2-7; D is possibly TRBD2 (5 bases). Germline V gene lookup returns CDR1 SGHRS and CDR2 YFSETQ. V shed 0 bases and J shed 0 bases, with 10 bases lying between them. The CDR3 sequence is 15 residues long. Written as DNA, the CDR3 is TGCGCCAGCAGCTTGGGAGGGCAAAGCTCCTACGAGCAGTACGTC. It translates to CASSLGGQSSYEQYV.

This clonotype was detected only a few times. This chain uses TRBV5-1 with TRBJ2-3, with 13 positions matching TRBD2. Germline V gene lookup returns CDR1 SGHRS and CDR2 YFSETQ. CDR3 length equals 20 residues. Trimming took 3 bases from V and 4 from J; bases not matched to a gene: 17. The CDR3 DNA is TGCGCCAGCAGCTCCCGACAGACTAGCGGGGGGTGGAGAGTCTCAGATACGCAGTATTTT. Protein: CASSSRQTSGGWRVSDTQYF.

The sample holds one count of this clonotype. The J gene is TRBJ2-6, the V gene TRBV6-2 or TRBV6-3; TRBD1 is a possible D gene (5 bases). The CDR3 totals 15 residues. CDR1 is MNHEY and CDR2 is SVGEGT in the germline V gene. V shed 5 bases and J shed 4 bases, with 12 bases lying between them. The CDR3 DNA reads TGTGCCAGCAGTATCAGGGCCCCCGGGGCCAACGTCCTGACTTTC. As protein: CASSIRAPGANVLTF.

This clonotype showed up just a few times. This rearrangement joins TRBV6-5 to TRBJ2-1, with a weak D call TRBD2 (6 bases). CDR1 MNHEY and CDR2 SVGAGI come from the germline V gene. The CDR3 has 16 amino acids. The germline V and J ends were trimmed by 7 bases and 3 bases, with 19 bases remaining between them. The CDR3 spells CASTRGGWRHYNEQFF. The CDR3 region has the DNA TGTGCCAGCACCCGTGGAGGGTGGCGGCACTACAATGAGCAGTTCTTC.

The rearrangement joins TRBV11-2 to TRBJ1-1; TRBD1 is a possible D gene (5 bases). This CDR3 is 13 amino acids long. Germline-derived CDR1 and CDR2 are SGHAT and FQNNGV. V lost 6 bases, J lost 3 bases, and 11 bases lay in between. The CDR3 coding sequence is TGTGCCAGCAGGGGCTCAGGGCACACTGAAGCTTTCTTT. Protein: CASRGSGHTEAFF.

This clonotype was seen only a few times. The chain is built from TRBV2 and TRBJ2-4, with D maybe TRBD2 (6 bases). The CDR3 is made up of 14 amino acids. Germline CDR1 is SNHLY and CDR2 is FYNNEI. V was shortened by 3 bases and J by 4 bases, with 10 bases between the two germline ends. The CDR3 bases are TGTGCCAGCAGTGACTTGGCGGGGAAAAACATTCAGTACTTC. Encoded protein: CASSDLAGKNIQYF.

This clonotype has more than one count but fewer than ten. The chain couples TRBV5-1 to TRBJ2-5; D gene uncertain. V dropped 4 bases and J dropped 5 bases, with 15 bases sitting between them. CDR3 length: 14 residues. Germline lookup yields CDR1 SGHRS and CDR2 YFSETQ. In DNA, the CDR3 is TGCGCCAGCAGCCACTATCGGGCTGGGGAGACCCAGTACTTC. Amino acids: CASSHYRAGETQYF.

This chain links TRBV9 with TRBJ2-3; 10 bases align to TRBD2. CDR1 and CDR2 (germline): SGDLS, YYNGEE. The CDR3 consists of 15 residues. Germline trimming cut 0 bases from V and 8 bases from J; bases unmatched to any gene: 6. The CDR3 DNA sequence: TGTGCCAGCAGCGTAGTGGCTAGCGGGGGCAGTACGCAGTATTTT. Its translation is CASSVVASGGSTQYF.

The rearrangement joins TRBV6-2 or TRBV6-3 to TRBJ1-5, with unresolved D. This CDR3 has 14 amino acids. Trimming removed 1 base at V and 2 bases at J, with 6 bases between. Germline values: CDR1 MNHEY, CDR2 SVGEGT. CDR3 protein: CASSYLVGNQPQHF. CDR3 bases: TGTGCCAGCAGTTACTTGGTGGGCAATCAGCCCCAGCATTTT.